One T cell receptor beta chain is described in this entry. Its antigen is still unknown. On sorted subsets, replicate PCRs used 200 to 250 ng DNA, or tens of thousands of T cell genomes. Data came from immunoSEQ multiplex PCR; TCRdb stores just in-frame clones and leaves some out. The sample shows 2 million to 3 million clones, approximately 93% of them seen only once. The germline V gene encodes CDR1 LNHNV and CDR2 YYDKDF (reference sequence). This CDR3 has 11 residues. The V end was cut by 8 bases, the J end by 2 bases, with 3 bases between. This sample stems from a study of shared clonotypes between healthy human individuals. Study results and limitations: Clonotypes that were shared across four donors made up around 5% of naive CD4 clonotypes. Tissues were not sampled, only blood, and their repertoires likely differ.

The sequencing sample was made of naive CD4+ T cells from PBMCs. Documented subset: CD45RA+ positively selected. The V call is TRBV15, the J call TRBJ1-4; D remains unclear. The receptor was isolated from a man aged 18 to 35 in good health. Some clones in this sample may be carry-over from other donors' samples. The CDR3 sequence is CATLTNEKLFF. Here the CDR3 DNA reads TGTGCCACCCTTACTAATGAAAAACTGTTTTTT. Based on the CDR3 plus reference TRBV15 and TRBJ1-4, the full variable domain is DAMVIQNPRYQVTQFGKPVTLSCSQTLNHNVMYWYQQKSSQAPKLLFHYYDKDFNNEADTPDNFQSRRPNTSFCFLDIRSPGLGDTAMYLCATLTNEKLFFGSGTQLSVL.